Below, 6 T cell receptor beta chains from the same sample are listed, as sequenced in a study of cytomegalovirus exposure and HLA in healthy donors. Primers for the PCR totalled 60 Vbeta and 13 Jbeta. Assay: immunoSEQ multiplex PCR; the TCRdb copy retains only in-frame clones and omits some. Found here are 150,000 to 200,000 clones, about 80% of them singletons; the top ten hold around 0.46%. Sequencing was performed on PBMCs. These receptors all come from a woman aged 50 to 60 in good health and CMV-seronegative.

The rearrangement joins TRBV6-5 to TRBJ2-7, with D tentatively TRBD2 (6 bases). CDR1 is MNHEY, CDR2 SVGAGI, per germline. Trimming removed 10 bases at V and 1 base at J, with 20 bases between. The CDR3 extends over 15 amino acids. The CDR3: CATSRSLASSYEQYF. Written as DNA, the CDR3 is TGTGCCACCTCGCGCTCCCTAGCGAGTTCCTACGAGCAGTACTTC.

J is TRBJ1-2 and V is TRBV15, with D possibly TRBD1 on 5 matching bases. The V end lost 5 bases, the J end lost 7 bases, and 14 bases lay between the germline ends. There are 13 residues in the CDR3. Germline V CDR1 and CDR2: LNHNV, YYDKDF (reference sequence). The CDR3 region is CATSSQGIGGYTF. Here the CDR3 DNA reads TGTGCCACCAGCTCCCAGGGTATAGGTGGCTACACCTTC.

The chain couples TRBV5-1 to TRBJ2-7; 9 bases fit TRBD2. Germline CDR1 is SGHRS and CDR2 is YFSETQ. The junction had 1 base not matched to a gene; V was cut back by 0 bases and J by 3 bases. The CDR3 consists of 14 residues. DNA for the CDR3: TGCGCCAGCAGCTTGGTAGCGGGAGTCTACGAGCAGTACTTC. It is translated as CASSLVAGVYEQYF.

This clone was observed once. The chain joins TRBV30 to TRBJ2-3; 12 positions agree with TRBD2. The CDR3 spans 16 residues. Germline values: CDR1 GTSNPN, CDR2 SVGIG (reference sequence). The V and J ends lost 3 bases and 6 bases, in that order; junction bases with no gene match: 10. CDR3 amino acids: CAWSSYLAGGMDTQYF. The CDR3 DNA sequence: TGTGCCTGGAGCTCCTACCTAGCGGGAGGGATGGATACGCAGTATTTT.

This clone was counted a single time. V is TRBV6-1 and J is TRBJ2-7; 7 nucleotides align to TRBD1. The CDR3 is 17 residues long. Germline CDR1 MNHNS, CDR2 SASEGT. With 2 bases clipped from V and 3 bases from J, the junction kept 13 bases outside the gene matches. Here the CDR3 reads CASSEMGHRTGNYEQYF. CDR3 in DNA: TGTGCCAGCAGTGAAATGGGGCATAGGACAGGAAACTACGAGCAGTACTTC.

The rearrangement uses TRBV5-8 and TRBJ1-2; 9 bases match TRBD1. Trimming removed 6 bases from V and 4 bases from J; junction bases left unmatched: 7. The CDR3 runs to 14 residues. Germline V CDR1 and CDR2: SGHTS, YDEGEE. CDR3 bases: TGTGCCAGCACGAGGACAGGGGCTACCTATGGCTACACCTTC. This gives the protein CASTRTGATYGYTF.